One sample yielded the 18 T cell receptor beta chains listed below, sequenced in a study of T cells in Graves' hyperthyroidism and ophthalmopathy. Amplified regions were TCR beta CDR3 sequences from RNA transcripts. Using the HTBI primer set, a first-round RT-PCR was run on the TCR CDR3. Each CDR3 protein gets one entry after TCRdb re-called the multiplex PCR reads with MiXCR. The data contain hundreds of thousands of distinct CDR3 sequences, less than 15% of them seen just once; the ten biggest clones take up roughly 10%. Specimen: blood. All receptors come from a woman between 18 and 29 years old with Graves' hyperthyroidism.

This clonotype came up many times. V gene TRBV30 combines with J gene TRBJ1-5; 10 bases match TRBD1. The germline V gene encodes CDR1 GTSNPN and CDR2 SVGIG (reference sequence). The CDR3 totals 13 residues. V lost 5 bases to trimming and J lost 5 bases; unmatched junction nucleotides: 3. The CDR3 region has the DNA TGTGCCTGGGCCGGGACAGGGGATCAGCCCCAGCATTTT. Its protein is CAWAGTGDQPQHF.

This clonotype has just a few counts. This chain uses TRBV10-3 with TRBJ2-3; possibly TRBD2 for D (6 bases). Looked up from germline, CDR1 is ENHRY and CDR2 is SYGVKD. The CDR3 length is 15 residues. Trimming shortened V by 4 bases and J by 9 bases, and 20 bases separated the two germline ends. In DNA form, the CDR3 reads TGTGCCATCAGTGCGGGAGCGCAGTGGTCGGTGACGCAGTATTTT. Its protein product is CAISAGAQWSVTQYF.

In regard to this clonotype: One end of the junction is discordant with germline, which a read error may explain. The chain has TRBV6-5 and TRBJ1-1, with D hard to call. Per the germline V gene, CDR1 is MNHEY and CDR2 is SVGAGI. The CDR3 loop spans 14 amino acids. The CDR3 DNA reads TGTGCCAGCAGTCACTCGAGGCGGGGCACTGAAGCTTTCTTT. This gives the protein CASSHSRRGTEAFF.

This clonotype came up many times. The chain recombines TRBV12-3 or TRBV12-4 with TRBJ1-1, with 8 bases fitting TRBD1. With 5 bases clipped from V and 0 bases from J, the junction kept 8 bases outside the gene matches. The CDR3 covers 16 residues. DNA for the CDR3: TGTGCCAGCAGTGCCGGACAGGGTTTGGTGAACACTGAAGCTTTCTTT. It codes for CASSAGQGLVNTEAFF.

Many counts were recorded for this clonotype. This CDR3 reads CASRMGTLNRVRGNSPLHF. Written as DNA, the CDR3 is TGTGCCAGCAGGATGGGTACCCTTAACAGGGTTCGCGGGAATTCACCCCTCCACTTT. The chain carries TRBV6-1 and TRBJ1-6, with D perhaps TRBD1 (6 bases). The V and J ends lost 6 bases and 7 bases respectively, with 28 bases between them. The V gene's germline CDR1 is MNHNS and CDR2 SASEGT. This CDR3 is built from 19 residues.

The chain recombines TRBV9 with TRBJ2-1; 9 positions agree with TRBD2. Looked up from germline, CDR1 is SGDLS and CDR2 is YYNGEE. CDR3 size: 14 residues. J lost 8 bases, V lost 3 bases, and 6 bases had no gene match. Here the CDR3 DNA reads TGTGCCAGCAGCGAGGGGACTAGCTGGTATGAGCAGTTCTTC. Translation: CASSEGTSWYEQFF.

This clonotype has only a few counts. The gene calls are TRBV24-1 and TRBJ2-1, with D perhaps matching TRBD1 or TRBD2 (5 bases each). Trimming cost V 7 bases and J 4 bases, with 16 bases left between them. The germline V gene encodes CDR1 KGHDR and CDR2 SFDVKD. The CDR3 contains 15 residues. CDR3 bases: TGTGCCACCAGGCGTCCCGGGACCCGGTACAATGAGCAGTTCTTC. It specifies CATRRPGTRYNEQFF.

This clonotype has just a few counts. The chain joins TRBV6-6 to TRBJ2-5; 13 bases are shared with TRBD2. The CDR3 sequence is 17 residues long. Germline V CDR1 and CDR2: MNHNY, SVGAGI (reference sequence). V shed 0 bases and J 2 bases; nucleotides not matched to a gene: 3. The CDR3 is CASSYSTSGGGQETQYF. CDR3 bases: TGTGCCAGCAGTTACTCTACTAGCGGGGGGGGGCAAGAGACCCAGTACTTC.

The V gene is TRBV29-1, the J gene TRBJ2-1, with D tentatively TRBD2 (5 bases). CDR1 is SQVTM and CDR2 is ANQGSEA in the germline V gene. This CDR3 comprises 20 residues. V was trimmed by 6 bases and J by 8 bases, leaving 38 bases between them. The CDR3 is CSVLSWAPGNWLSRGDEQFF. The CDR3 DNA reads TGCAGCGTACTCTCATGGGCCCCGGGGAACTGGTTAAGTCGCGGCGATGAGCAGTTCTTC.

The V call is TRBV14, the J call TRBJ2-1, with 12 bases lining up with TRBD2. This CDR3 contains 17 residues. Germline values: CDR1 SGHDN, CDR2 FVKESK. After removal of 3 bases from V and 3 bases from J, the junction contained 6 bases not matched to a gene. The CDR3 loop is CASSHHGLAGNYNEQFF. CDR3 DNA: TGTGCCAGCAGCCACCACGGACTAGCGGGGAACTACAATGAGCAGTTCTTC.

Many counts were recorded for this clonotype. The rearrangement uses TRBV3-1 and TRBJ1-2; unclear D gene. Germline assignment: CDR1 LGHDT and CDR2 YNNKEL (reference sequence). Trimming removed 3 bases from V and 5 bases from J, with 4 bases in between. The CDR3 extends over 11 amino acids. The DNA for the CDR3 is TGTGCCAGCAGCCATATGTATGGCTACACCTTC. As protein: CASSHMYGYTF.

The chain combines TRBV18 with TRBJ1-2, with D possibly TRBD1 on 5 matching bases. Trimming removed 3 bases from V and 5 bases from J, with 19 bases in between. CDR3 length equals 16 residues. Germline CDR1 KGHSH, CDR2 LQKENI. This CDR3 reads CASSPSGTRRTYGYTF. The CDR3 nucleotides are TGTGCCAGCTCACCCTCCGGGACCAGGCGGACTTATGGCTACACCTTC. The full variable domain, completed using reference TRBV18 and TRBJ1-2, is NAGVMQNPRHLVRRRGQEARLRCSPMKGHSHVYWYRQLPEEGLKFMVYLQKENIIDESGMPKERFSAEFPKEGPSILRIQQVVRGDSAAYFCASSPSGTRRTYGYTFGSGTRLTVV.

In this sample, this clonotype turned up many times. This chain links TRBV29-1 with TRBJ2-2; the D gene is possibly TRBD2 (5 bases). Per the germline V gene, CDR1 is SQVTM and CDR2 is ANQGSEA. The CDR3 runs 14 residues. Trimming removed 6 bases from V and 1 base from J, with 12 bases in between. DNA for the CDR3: TGCAGCGTAGTCCCTAGCTTGAACACCGGGGAGCTGTTTTTT. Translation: CSVVPSLNTGELFF.

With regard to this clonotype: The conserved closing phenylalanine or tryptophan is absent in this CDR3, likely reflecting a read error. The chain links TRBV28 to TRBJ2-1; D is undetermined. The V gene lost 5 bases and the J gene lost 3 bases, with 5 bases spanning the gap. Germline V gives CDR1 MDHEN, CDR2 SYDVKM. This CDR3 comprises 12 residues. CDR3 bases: TGTGCCAGCAGTCTTCTCTACAATGAGCAGTTCCTC. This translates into CASSLLYNEQFL.

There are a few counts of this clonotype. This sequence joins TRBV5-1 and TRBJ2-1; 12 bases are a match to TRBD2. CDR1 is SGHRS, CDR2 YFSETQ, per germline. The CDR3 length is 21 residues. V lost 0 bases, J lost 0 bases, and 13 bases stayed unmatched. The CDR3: CASSLAGPGLAGLSSYNEQFF. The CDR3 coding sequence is TGCGCCAGCAGCTTGGCCGGTCCGGGACTAGCGGGTCTCAGCTCCTACAATGAGCAGTTCTTC.

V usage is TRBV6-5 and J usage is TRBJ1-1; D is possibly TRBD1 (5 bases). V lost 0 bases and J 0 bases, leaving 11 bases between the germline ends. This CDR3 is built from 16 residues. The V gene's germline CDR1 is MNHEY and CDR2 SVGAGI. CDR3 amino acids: CASSYSSGGVNTEAFF. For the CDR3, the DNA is TGTGCCAGCAGTTACTCGAGTGGGGGAGTGAACACTGAAGCTTTCTTT.

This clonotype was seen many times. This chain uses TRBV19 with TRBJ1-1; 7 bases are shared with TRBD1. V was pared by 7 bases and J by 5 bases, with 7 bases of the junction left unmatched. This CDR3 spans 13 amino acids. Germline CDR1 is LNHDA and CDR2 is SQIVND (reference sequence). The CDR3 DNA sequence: TGTGCCAGTAATTTCGCAGGGGGTACTGAAGCTTTCTTT. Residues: CASNFAGGTEAFF.

The CDR3 nucleotides are TGTGCCAGCAGCTGGGCGGGATCGGTCCTAATCGATGAGCAGTTCTTC. It translates to CASSWAGSVLIDEQFF. The chain employs TRBV5-6 and TRBJ2-1, with D possibly being TRBD2 (6 bases). Looked up from germline, CDR1 is SGHDT and CDR2 is YYEEEE. The CDR3 sequence is 16 residues long. Trimming took off 3 bases at V and 8 bases at J, with 21 bases between the two ends.